This record looks at one T cell receptor beta chain sequence and its context. Germline assignment: CDR1 LNHDA and CDR2 SQIVND (reference sequence). The CDR3 spans 17 residues. The V end was cut by 5 bases, the J end by 7 bases, with 21 bases between. The data derive from a study of T cell repertoires in cytomegalovirus infection. TCRdb re-called the reads with MiXCR, one entry per CDR3 protein. The sample lists more than 250,000 distinct CDR3 sequences, roughly an eighth occurring once. The sequence was collected from a human donor in good health (CMV status not recorded). Some clones in this sample may be carry-over from other donors' samples. The chain has TRBV19 and TRBJ1-6; D is unresolved. Sequencing input: PBMCs. CDR3 region: CASSVSRAGVTNSPLHF. Here the CDR3 DNA reads TGTGCCAGTAGTGTCTCACGGGCAGGAGTAACGAATTCACCCCTCCACTTT.